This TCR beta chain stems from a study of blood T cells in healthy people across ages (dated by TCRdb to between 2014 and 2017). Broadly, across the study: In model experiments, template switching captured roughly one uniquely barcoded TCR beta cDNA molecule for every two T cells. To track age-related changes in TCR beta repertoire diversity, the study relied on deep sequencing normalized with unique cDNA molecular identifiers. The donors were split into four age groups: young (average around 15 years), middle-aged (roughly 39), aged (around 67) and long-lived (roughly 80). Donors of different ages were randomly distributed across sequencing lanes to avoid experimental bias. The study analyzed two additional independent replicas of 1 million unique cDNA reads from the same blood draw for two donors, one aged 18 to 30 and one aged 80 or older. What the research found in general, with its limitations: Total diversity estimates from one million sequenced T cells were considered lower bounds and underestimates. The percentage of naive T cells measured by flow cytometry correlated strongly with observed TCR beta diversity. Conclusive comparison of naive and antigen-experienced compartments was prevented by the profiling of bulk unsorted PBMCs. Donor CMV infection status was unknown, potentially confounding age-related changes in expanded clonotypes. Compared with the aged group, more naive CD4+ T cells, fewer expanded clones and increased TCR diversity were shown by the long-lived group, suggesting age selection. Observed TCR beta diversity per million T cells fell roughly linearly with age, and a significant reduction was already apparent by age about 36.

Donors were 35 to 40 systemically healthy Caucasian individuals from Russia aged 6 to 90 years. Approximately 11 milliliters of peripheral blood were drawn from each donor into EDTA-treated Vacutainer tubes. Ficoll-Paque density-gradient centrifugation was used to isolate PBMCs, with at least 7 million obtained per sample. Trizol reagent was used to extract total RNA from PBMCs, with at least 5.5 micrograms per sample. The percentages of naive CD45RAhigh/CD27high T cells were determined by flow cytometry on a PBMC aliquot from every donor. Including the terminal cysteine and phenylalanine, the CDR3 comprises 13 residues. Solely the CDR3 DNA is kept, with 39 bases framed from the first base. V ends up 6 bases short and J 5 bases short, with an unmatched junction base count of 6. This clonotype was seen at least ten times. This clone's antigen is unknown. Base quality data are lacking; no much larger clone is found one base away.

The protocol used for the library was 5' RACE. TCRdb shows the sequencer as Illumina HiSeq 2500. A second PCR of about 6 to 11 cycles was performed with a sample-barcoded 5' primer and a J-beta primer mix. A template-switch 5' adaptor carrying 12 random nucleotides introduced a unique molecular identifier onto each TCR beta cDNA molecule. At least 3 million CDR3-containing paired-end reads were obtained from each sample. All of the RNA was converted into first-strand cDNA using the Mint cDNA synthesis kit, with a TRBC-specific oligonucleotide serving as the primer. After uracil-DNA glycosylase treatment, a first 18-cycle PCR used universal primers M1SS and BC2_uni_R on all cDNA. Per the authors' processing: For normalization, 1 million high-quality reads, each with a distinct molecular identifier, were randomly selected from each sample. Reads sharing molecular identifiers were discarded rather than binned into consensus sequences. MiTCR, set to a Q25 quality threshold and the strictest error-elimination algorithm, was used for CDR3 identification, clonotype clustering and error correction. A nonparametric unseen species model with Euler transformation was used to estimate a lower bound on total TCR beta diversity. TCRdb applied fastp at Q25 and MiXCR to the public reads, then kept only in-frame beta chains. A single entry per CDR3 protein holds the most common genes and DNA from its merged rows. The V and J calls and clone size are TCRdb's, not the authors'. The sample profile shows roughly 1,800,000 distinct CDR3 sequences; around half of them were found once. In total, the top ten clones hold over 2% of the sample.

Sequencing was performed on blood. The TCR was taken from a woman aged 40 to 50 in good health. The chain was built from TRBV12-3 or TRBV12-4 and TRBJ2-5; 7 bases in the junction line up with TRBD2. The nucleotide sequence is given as TGTGCCAGCAGACCTAGCGGTGGGGAGACCCAGTACTTC. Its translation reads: CASRPSGGETQYF.